Listed below are T cell receptor beta chains from one sample, sequenced in a study of T-cell memory formation after mild COVID-19. TCRdb used MiXCR to reprocess the 5' RACE reads, holding one entry per CDR3 protein. Among 50,000 or so distinct CDR3 sequences listed, 10% to 15% were seen once. The source material was PBMCs or a T cell subset sorted from them (not recorded which). These receptors originate from a man aged 18-30 years who had mild COVID-19 (a few samples of this study predate the infection). Cell type and time point are not known. The CDR3 runs from the conserved cysteine through the conserved F or W. The D gene is left open where the match is weak. Clone size is given for some rows only: seen once, a few or many times, or a class if the clone is expanded.

D: -; V: TRBV7-9; size: once; J: TRBJ2-3; CDR3: CATATITDTQYF; DNA: TGTGCCACCGCCACAATCACAGATACGCAGTATTTT
D: TRBD2; V: TRBV4-2; size: few; J: TRBJ2-3; CDR3: CASSQDSGGADTQYF; DNA: TGTGCCAGCAGCCAAGATAGCGGGGGGGCAGATACGCAGTATTTT
D: TRBD2; V: TRBV11-2; size: many; J: TRBJ2-1; CDR3: CASSSPLSGGFDNEQFF; DNA: TGTGCCAGCAGCTCCCCTCTGAGCGGGGGATTCGACAATGAGCAGTTCTTC
D: TRBD1; V: TRBV15; size: -; J: TRBJ2-1; CDR3: CATSRQGDYNEQFF; DNA: TGTGCCACCTCCAGACAGGGGGACTACAATGAGCAGTTCTTC
D: TRBD2; V: TRBV4-3; size: -; J: TRBJ2-7; CDR3: CASSQDPSGGYEQYF; DNA: TGCGCCAGCAGCCAAGACCCTAGCGGAGGCTACGAGCAGTACTTC
D: TRBD2; V: TRBV2; size: -; J: TRBJ2-4; CDR3: CASGIAGADIQYF; DNA: TGTGCCAGCGGAATAGCGGGGGCGGACATTCAGTACTTC
D: -; V: TRBV30; size: -; J: TRBJ1-2; CDR3: CAWNFQGQSDGYTF; DNA: TGTGCCTGGAATTTCCAGGGGCAGTCGGATGGCTACACCTTC
D: -; V: TRBV20-1; size: many; J: TRBJ2-1; CDR3: CSALTRGTNEQFF; DNA: TGCAGTGCTCTAACTAGAGGCACCAATGAGCAGTTCTTC
D: -; V: TRBV6-6; size: -; J: TRBJ1-1; CDR3: CASTPLYPGLWGNTEAFF; DNA: TGTGCCAGCACCCCATTGTATCCGGGCCTCTGGGGGAACACTGAAGCTTTCTTT
D: TRBD1; V: TRBV6-2/TRBV6-3; size: few; J: TRBJ2-2; CDR3: CASSYGVGQGDTGELFF; DNA: TGTGCCAGCAGTTACGGTGTGGGTCAGGGGGACACCGGGGAGCTGTTTTTT
D: -; V: TRBV7-2; size: many; J: TRBJ2-2; CDR3: CASSLVVLVTGELFF; DNA: TGTGCCAGCAGCTTAGTAGTATTAGTTACCGGGGAGCTGTTTTTT
D: -; V: TRBV7-2; size: few; J: TRBJ1-1; CDR3: CASSEEQGPLNTEAFF; DNA: TGTGCCAGCAGCGAAGAACAGGGCCCGTTGAACACTGAAGCTTTCTTT
D: -; V: TRBV5-1; size: many; J: TRBJ2-1; CDR3: CASSLGGRVDNEQFF; DNA: TGCGCCAGCAGCTTGGGGGGTCGTGTGGACAATGAGCAGTTCTTC
D: -; V: TRBV20-1; size: -; J: TRBJ1-2; CDR3: CSAWGQGSSYGYTF; DNA: TGCAGTGCCTGGGGGCAGGGCAGTAGCTATGGCTACACCTTC
D: -; V: TRBV2; size: few; J: TRBJ2-2; CDR3: CASSRPRTRDTGELFF; DNA: TGTGCCAGCAGTCGTCCCAGGACACGAGACACCGGGGAGCTGTTTTTT
D: TRBD2; V: TRBV6-2/TRBV6-3; size: -; J: TRBJ2-3; CDR3: CASSSWTSRTDTQYF; DNA: TGTGCCAGCAGTTCCTGGACTAGCCGCACAGATACGCAGTATTTT
D: -; V: TRBV14; size: few; J: TRBJ2-2; CDR3: CASSQVVGTTGELFF; DNA: TGTGCCAGCAGCCAAGTCGTCGGGACGACCGGGGAGCTGTTTTTT
D: -; V: TRBV7-3; size: many; J: TRBJ2-1; CDR3: CASSWGGTVFNEQFF; DNA: TGTGCCAGCAGCTGGGGAGGGACAGTGTTCAATGAGCAGTTCTTC
D: TRBD1; V: TRBV19; size: few; J: TRBJ1-4; CDR3: CASSTSGGLNEKLFF; DNA: TGTGCCAGTAGCACCTCAGGGGGACTAAATGAAAAACTGTTTTTT
D: -; V: TRBV25-1; size: -; J: TRBJ2-5; CDR3: CASSARDGQETQYF; DNA: TGTGCCAGCAGTGCCCGGGACGGACAAGAGACCCAGTACTTC
D: -; V: TRBV7-8; size: many; J: TRBJ2-3; CDR3: CASTVGTAYTDTQYF; DNA: TGTGCCAGCACCGTAGGGACGGCCTACACAGATACGCAGTATTTT
D: -; V: TRBV18; size: many; J: TRBJ2-7; CDR3: CASSYLVGDEQYF; DNA: TGTGCCAGCTCATATCTGGTCGGCGACGAGCAGTACTTC
D: TRBD2; V: TRBV2; size: few; J: TRBJ2-5; CDR3: CASIPTSGGFQETQYF; DNA: TGTGCCAGCATACCGACTAGCGGGGGTTTTCAAGAGACCCAGTACTTC
D: -; V: TRBV2; size: many; J: TRBJ1-2; CDR3: CASEGGVYGYTF; DNA: TGTGCCAGCGAAGGGGGAGTTTATGGCTACACCTTC
D: -; V: TRBV29-1; size: medium-sized; J: TRBJ2-3; CDR3: CSLRGVRDTQYF; DNA: TGCAGCCTTAGGGGGGTGAGGGATACGCAGTATTTT
D: -; V: TRBV7-2; size: -; J: TRBJ2-4; CDR3: CASSLGQGENIQYF; DNA: TGTGCCAGCAGCTTAGGTCAGGGCGAAAACATTCAGTACTTC
D: -; V: TRBV4-3; size: many; J: TRBJ2-5; CDR3: CASSQDRDRETQYF; DNA: TGCGCCAGCAGCCAAGATCGGGATAGGGAGACCCAGTACTTC
D: -; V: TRBV2; size: few; J: TRBJ2-7; CDR3: CASSERAYEQYF; DNA: TGTGCCAGCAGTGAACGGGCCTACGAGCAGTACTTC
D: -; V: TRBV6-2/TRBV6-3; size: few; J: TRBJ2-3; CDR3: CASNDIARYTQYF; DNA: TGTGCCAGCAATGATATAGCGCGATATACGCAGTATTTT
D: -; V: TRBV7-3; size: -; J: TRBJ1-1; CDR3: CASSLVGDTEAFF; DNA: TGTGCCAGCAGCTTAGTTGGTGACACTGAAGCTTTCTTT
D: -; V: TRBV29-1; size: many; J: TRBJ2-7; CDR3: CSVNRGGYEQYF; DNA: TGCAGCGTAAACAGGGGAGGATACGAGCAGTACTTC
D: -; V: TRBV20-1; size: -; J: TRBJ2-2; CDR3: CSALVPNTGELFF; DNA: TGCAGTGCCCTAGTTCCTAACACCGGGGAGCTGTTTTTT
D: -; V: TRBV5-1; size: -; J: TRBJ2-3; CDR3: CASSRDSLKYF; DNA: TGCGCCAGCTCACGGGACTCCTTAAAGTATTTT
D: -; V: TRBV13; size: few; J: TRBJ1-1; CDR3: CASSLVGGLKRTEAFF; DNA: TGTGCCAGCAGCTTAGTGGGTGGGTTAAAGAGGACTGAAGCTTTCTTT
D: TRBD1; V: TRBV20-1; size: few; J: TRBJ2-2; CDR3: CSAYRQGANTGELFF; DNA: TGCAGTGCTTACAGACAGGGGGCGAACACCGGGGAGCTGTTTTTT
D: -; V: TRBV6-1; size: few; J: TRBJ2-7; CDR3: CASREGAGPSYEQYF; DNA: TGTGCCAGCAGGGAGGGGGCGGGGCCCTCCTACGAGCAGTACTTC
D: -; V: TRBV6-6; size: -; J: TRBJ1-6; CDR3: CASNPGGGSYNSPLHF; DNA: TGTGCCAGCAACCCTGGGGGGGGCTCCTATAATTCACCCCTCCACTTT
D: TRBD1; V: TRBV12-3/TRBV12-4; size: many; J: TRBJ2-5; CDR3: CASSRDSQETQYF; DNA: TGTGCCAGCAGTCGGGACAGTCAAGAGACCCAGTACTTC
D: -; V: TRBV12-3/TRBV12-4; size: many; J: TRBJ2-3; CDR3: CASSNPFRDTQYF; DNA: TGTGCCAGCAGCAACCCGTTCAGGGATACGCAGTATTTT
D: -; V: TRBV11-2; size: -; J: TRBJ1-2; CDR3: CASSPYDTIYGYTF; DNA: TGTGCCAGCAGCCCTTACGACACGATCTATGGCTACACCTTC
D: -; V: TRBV29-1; size: -; J: TRBJ2-6; CDR3: CSVRLLSGANVLTF; DNA: TGCAGCGTCCGACTGCTCTCTGGGGCCAACGTCCTGACTTTC
D: -; V: TRBV7-9; size: few; J: TRBJ1-2; CDR3: CASSQNLRGIYGYTF; DNA: TGTGCCAGCAGCCAAAACCTCAGGGGTATCTATGGCTACACCTTC